The 14 T cell receptor beta chains presented below share a single source sample, sequenced in a study of blood T cells in healthy people across ages (dated by TCRdb to between 2014 and 2017). The receptor library was made with 5' RACE. For sequencing, an Illumina HiSeq 2500 was employed. A second roughly 7 to 12 cycle PCR used a sample-barcoded 5' primer and a J-beta primer mix. Using fastp at Q25 and MiXCR, TCRdb reprocessed the public reads and kept productive beta chains. A single entry per CDR3 protein holds the most common genes and DNA from its merged rows. The sample table holds roughly 800,000 distinct CDR3 sequences, of which 58% were seen once. Clones ranked in the top ten supply around 20% of the sample. Source material: blood. The receptors were gathered from a man aged 25 to 40 in good health.

In DNA, the CDR3 is TGTGCCAGCAAACCGCCTCAGTCGGAAACCGAAGCTTTCTTT. Amino acid sequence: CASKPPQSETEAFF. This sequence joins TRBV6-5 and TRBJ1-1; D is unresolved. Germline loops: CDR1 MNHEY, CDR2 SVGAGI. Trimming cost V 7 bases and J 8 bases, with 20 bases left between them. The CDR3 length is 14 residues.

This clonotype is a singleton in its sample. This chain joins TRBV20-1 and TRBJ2-1; 11 bases match TRBD2. With 5 bases clipped from V and 7 bases from J, the junction kept 10 bases outside the gene matches. The CDR3 loop spans 15 amino acids. CDR1 is DFQATT, CDR2 SNEGSKA, per germline (reference sequence). The CDR3 reads CSAPGTSGSTNEQFF. The CDR3 DNA follows: TGCAGTGCTCCGGGCACTAGCGGGAGCACGAATGAGCAGTTCTTC.

V is TRBV28 and J is TRBJ2-7; D remains ambiguous. Trimming removed 4 bases from V and 2 bases from J, with 6 bases in between. The CDR3 is made up of 12 amino acids. Per germline, CDR1 MDHEN and CDR2 SYDVKM. This CDR3 reads CASSYQAYEQYF. The CDR3 nucleotides are TGTGCCAGCAGTTATCAAGCCTACGAGCAGTACTTC.

The chain couples TRBV5-4 to TRBJ2-5; 14 nucleotides agree with TRBD2. Germline CDR1 is SGHNT and CDR2 is YYREEE (reference sequence). The V and J ends lost 1 base and 2 bases, in that order; junction bases with no gene match: 7. The CDR3 spans 18 residues. DNA for the CDR3: TGTGCCAGCAGCTTGCGACTAGCGGGGGGGAATAGTCAAGAGACCCAGTACTTC. It encodes CASSLRLAGGNSQETQYF.

The sample holds a few counts of this clonotype. V gene TRBV7-2 combines with J gene TRBJ2-4; D is possibly TRBD2 (6 bases). Germline V gene lookup returns CDR1 SGHTA and CDR2 FQGNSA. Trimming pared 5 bases from V and 8 bases from J, leaving 13 bases between. This CDR3 region has 13 residues. CDR3 sequence: CASSPRREYIQYF. The CDR3, as DNA: TGTGCCAGCAGCCCAAGGAGGGAGTACATTCAGTACTTC.

The chain links TRBV12-3 or TRBV12-4 to TRBJ2-1, with D possibly TRBD2 on 6 matching bases. Deletions cut 5 bases from V and 8 bases from J, with 19 bases between. The length of the CDR3 is 15 residues. The CDR3 sequence: CASSRPGGAPHEQFF. The CDR3, as DNA: TGTGCCAGCAGTCGACCGGGCGGGGCCCCTCATGAGCAGTTCTTC.

The chain uses TRBV6-2 or TRBV6-3 and TRBJ2-7, with TRBD1 as a possible D gene (5 bases). Germline CDR1 MNHEY, CDR2 SVGEGT. Deletions cut 8 bases from V and 3 bases from J, with 20 bases between. This CDR3 is built from 15 residues. The CDR3 sequence: CASQNPKQVIYEQYF. The CDR3 DNA reads as TGTGCCAGCCAAAATCCGAAACAGGTGATCTACGAGCAGTACTTC.

The table lists this clonotype with a few counts. J is TRBJ2-3 and V is TRBV7-2; 8 bases agree with TRBD2. There are 16 residues in the CDR3. CDR1 and CDR2 from the germline V gene are SGHTA and FQGNSA. The V and J ends lost 7 bases and 6 bases, in that order; junction bases with no gene match: 15. The CDR3 is CASTKRSGGMRDTQYF. In DNA form, the CDR3 reads TGTGCCAGCACCAAAAGGAGCGGGGGAATGAGGGATACGCAGTATTTT.

The V gene is TRBV5-1, the J gene TRBJ1-1; D not certain. CDR1 is SGHRS and CDR2 is YFSETQ in the germline V gene. V lost 0 bases, J lost 8 bases, and 11 bases lay in between. The CDR3 consists of 13 residues. The CDR3 sequence: CASSLAPGREAFF. In DNA form, the CDR3 reads TGCGCCAGCAGCTTGGCCCCGGGGAGGGAAGCTTTCTTT.

The genes are TRBV25-1 and TRBJ2-5; D is perhaps TRBD1 (6 bases). Between the trimmed V and J ends, which lost 4 bases and 5 bases, there was a span of 11 bases. The CDR3 spans 13 residues. The V gene's germline CDR1 is MGHDK and CDR2 SYGVNS. The CDR3 loop is CASSAYQGETQYF. Written as DNA, the CDR3 is TGTGCCAGCAGTGCCTACCAGGGGGAGACCCAGTACTTC.

As for this clonotype: One end of the junction fails to match germline, which may point to a read error. This sequence joins TRBV6-1 and TRBJ2-6; possibly TRBD1 for D (5 bases). The germline CDR1 and CDR2 sequences are MNHNS and SASEGT. The CDR3 consists of 16 residues. The CDR3 is CASGEVSGTGANVLTF. In DNA, the CDR3 is TGTGCCAGCGGTGAAGTTTCAGGGACTGGGGCCAACGTCCTGACTTTC.

This clonotype was seen more than once but under ten times. V is TRBV4-3 and J is TRBJ2-7; D is possibly TRBD1 (6 bases). V lost 1 base and J 0 bases, leaving 13 bases between the germline ends. The germline CDR1 and CDR2 sequences are LGHNA and YSLEER. This CDR3 comprises 16 residues. CDR3 nucleotide sequence: TGCGCCAGCAGCCAAGCTATAAGGGGGTTCTCCTACGAGCAGTACTTC. Its protein product is CASSQAIRGFSYEQYF.

The gene calls are TRBV20-1 and TRBJ1-5; a weak D match, TRBD1 (5 bases). Trimming pared 5 bases from V and 4 bases from J, leaving 12 bases between. Germline lookup yields CDR1 DFQATT and CDR2 SNEGSKA (reference sequence). The CDR3 is made up of 13 amino acids. CDR3 DNA: TGCAGTGCTGGGGGACGGCCAAATCAGCCCCAGCATTTT. It codes for CSAGGRPNQPQHF.

The V call is TRBV27, the J call TRBJ2-7; TRBD1 or TRBD2 may be the D gene (6 bases each). The better agreement between TRBJ2-5 and the DNA end casts doubt on the J call. In germline, CDR1 is MNHEY, CDR2 SMNVEV (reference sequence). The CDR3 is 13 amino acids. The CDR3 bases are TGTGCCAGCTCCCACAGGGCGGGGGAGACCCAGTACTTC. Translating gives CASSHRAGETQYF.